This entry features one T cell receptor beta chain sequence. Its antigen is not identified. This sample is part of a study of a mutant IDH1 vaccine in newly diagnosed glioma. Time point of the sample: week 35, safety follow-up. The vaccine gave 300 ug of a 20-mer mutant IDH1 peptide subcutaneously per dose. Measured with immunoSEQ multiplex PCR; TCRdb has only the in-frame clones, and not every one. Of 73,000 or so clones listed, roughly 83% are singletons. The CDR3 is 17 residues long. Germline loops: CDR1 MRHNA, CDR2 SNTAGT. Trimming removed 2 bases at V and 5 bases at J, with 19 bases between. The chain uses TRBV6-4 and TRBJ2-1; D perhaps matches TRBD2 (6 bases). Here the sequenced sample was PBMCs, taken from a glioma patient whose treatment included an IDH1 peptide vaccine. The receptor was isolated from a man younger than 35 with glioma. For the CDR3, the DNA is TGTGCCAGCAGTGACAGTGGTGCGCTAGCGTCCCACAATGAGCAGTTCTTC. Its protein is CASSDSGALASHNEQFF.